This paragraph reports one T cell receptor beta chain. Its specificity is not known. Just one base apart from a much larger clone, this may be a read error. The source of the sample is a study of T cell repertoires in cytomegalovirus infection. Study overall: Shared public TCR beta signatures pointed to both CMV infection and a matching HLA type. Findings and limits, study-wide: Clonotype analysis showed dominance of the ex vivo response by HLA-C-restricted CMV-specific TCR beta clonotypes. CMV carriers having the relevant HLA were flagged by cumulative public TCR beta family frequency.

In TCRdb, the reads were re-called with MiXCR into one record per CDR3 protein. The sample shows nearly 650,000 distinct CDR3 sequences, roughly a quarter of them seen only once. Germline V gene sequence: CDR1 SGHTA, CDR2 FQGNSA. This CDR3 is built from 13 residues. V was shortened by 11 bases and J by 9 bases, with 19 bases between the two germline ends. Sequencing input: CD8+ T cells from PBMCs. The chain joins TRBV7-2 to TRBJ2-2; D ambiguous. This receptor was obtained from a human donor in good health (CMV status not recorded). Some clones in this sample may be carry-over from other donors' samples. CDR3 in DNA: TGTGCCGTTGGGTGGGATGAAAACCGGGAGCTGTTTTTT. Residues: CAVGWDENRELFF.